This T cell receptor (beta chain) appears in the sequencing data of a study of regulatory T cells in long-lasting Graves disease. The time point: newly diagnosed GD, antithyroid drugs for less than 3 months. RNA isolated from PBMCs was used to make the TCR library. CDR3 length: 18 amino acids. CDR1 is MDHEN, CDR2 SYDVKM, per germline. The V gene end was trimmed by 3 bases and the J gene end by 3 bases; junction bases not matched to a gene: 10. Researchers made TCR beta libraries by using iRepertoire HTBI primers and running Arm-PCR on CDR3 regions. MiXCR, run by TCRdb on the multiplex PCR reads, gives a single entry per CDR3 protein. The sample holds some 460,000 distinct CDR3 sequences, roughly 16% seen once. This clonotype was seen many times. Its specificity is not known. Study-level findings and limits: Persistent cases favored TRBV28, TRBJ1-2 and TRBJ2-5.

These data were also reused for a study on T cells in Graves' hyperthyroidism and ophthalmopathy.

The chain recombines TRBV28 with TRBJ2-2; 10 nucleotides match TRBD1. The sequencing here drew on peripheral blood mononuclear cells (PBMCs), taken at new diagnosis, from a patient treated with antithyroid drugs. The TCR originated in a man aged 40-49 years with Graves disease. The CDR3 reads CASSLDPGQGLYTGELFF. CDR3 sequence (DNA): TGTGCCAGCAGTTTGGATCCGGGACAGGGGTTGTACACCGGGGAGCTGTTTTTT.